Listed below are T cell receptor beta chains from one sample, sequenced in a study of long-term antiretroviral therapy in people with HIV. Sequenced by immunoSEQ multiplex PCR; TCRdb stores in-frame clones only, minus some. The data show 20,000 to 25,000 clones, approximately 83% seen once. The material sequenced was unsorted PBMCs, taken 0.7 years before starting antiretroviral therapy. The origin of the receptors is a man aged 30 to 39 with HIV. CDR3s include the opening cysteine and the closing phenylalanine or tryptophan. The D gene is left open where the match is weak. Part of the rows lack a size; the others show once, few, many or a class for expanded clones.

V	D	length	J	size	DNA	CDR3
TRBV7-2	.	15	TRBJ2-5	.	TGTGCCAGCAGTTCTCGGCCGTCTGACCGGGAGACCCAGTACTTC	CASSSRPSDRETQYF
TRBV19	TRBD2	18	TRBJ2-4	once	TGTGCCAGTAGTATCGATTCAGGCGGGAGGGCAGCCAAAAACATTCAGTACTTC	CASSIDSGGRAAKNIQYF
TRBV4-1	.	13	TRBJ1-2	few	TGCGCCAGCAGCCAAGTGGGTTTCTATGGCTACACCTTC	CASSQVGFYGYTF
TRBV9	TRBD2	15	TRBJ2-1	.	TGTGCCAGCAACCCGAGCGGGAGGGGGAGCAATGAGCAGTTCTTC	CASNPSGRGSNEQFF
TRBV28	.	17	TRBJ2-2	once	TGTGCCAGCAGTTTATTGGTCGGTGGGTGGAACACCGGGGAGCTGTTTTTT	CASSLLVGGWNTGELFF
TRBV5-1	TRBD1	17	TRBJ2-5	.	TGCGCCAGCAGCTCCCTGACCCGCGGACAGGCTCGGGAGACCCAGTACTTC	CASSSLTRGQARETQYF
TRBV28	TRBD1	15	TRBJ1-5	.	TGTGCCAGCAGTTCCTCACAGGGGAGCAGGCAGCCCCAGCATTTT	CASSSSQGSRQPQHF
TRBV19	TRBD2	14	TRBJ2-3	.	TGTGCCAGCAGACTAGCGGCTAGCACAGATACGCAGTATTTT	CASRLAASTDTQYF
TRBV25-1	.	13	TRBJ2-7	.	TGTGCCAGCAGGGGCGGGTCGTCCTACGAGCAGTACTTC	CASRGGSSYEQYF
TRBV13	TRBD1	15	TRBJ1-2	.	TGTGCCAGCAGCTATTCCCTGGACAGGGGGTATAGCTACACCTTC	CASSYSLDRGYSYTF
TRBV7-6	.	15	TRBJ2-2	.	TGTGCCAGCAGCCGGGACAGTGGAGGGACCGGGGAGCTGTTTTTT	CASSRDSGGTGELFF
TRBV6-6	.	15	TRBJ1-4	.	TGTGCCAGCAGTTTCACCGGGACAACTAATGAAAAACTGTTTTTT	CASSFTGTTNEKLFF
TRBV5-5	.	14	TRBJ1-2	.	TGTGCCAGCAGTCAACCGCCAGCTAACTATGGCTACACCTTC	CASSQPPANYGYTF
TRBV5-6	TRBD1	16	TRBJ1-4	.	TGTGCCAGCAGCCTGTGGACAGGGCCAACTAATGAAAAACTGTTTTTT	CASSLWTGPTNEKLFF
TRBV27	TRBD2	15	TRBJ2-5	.	TGTGCCAGCAGTTCGGGACTAGCCGTGGGTGAGACCCAGTACTTC	CASSSGLAVGETQYF
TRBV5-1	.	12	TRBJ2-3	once	TGCGCCAGCACCCAGAGCGCAGATACGCAGTATTTT	CASTQSADTQYF
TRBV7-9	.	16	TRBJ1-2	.	TGTGCCAGCAGCTTAGCTGGGACCCCGCAAGGGTATGGCTACACCTTC	CASSLAGTPQGYGYTF
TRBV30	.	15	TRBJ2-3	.	TGTGCCTGGGGGGCTGCAGTGACTAGCACAGATACGCAGTATTTT	CAWGAAVTSTDTQYF
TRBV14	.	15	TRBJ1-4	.	TGTGCCAGCAGCTTCCGACAGCCAACTAATGAAAAACTGTTTTTT	CASSFRQPTNEKLFF
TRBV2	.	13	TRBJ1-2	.	TGTGCCAGCAAGGGGGACTGGAACTATGGCTACACCTTC	CASKGDWNYGYTF
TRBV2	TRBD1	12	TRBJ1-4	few	TGTGCCAGCGGGCAGGGGGCAGCAAAACTGTTTTTT	CASGQGAAKLFF
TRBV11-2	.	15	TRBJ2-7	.	TGTGCCAGCAGCCCAAGAGGAAGCGGAGCCTACGAGCAGTACTTC	CASSPRGSGAYEQYF
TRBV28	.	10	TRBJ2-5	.	TGTGCCAGCAGAGCGGAGACCCAGTACTTC	CASRAETQYF
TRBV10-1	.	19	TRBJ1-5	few	TGCGCCAGCAGTGAGCCAGGCCGGGACAACGACCTTAGCAATCAGCCCCAGCATTTT	CASSEPGRDNDLSNQPQHF
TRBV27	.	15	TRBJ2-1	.	TGTGCCAGCAGTTTACCTCGGGGTGGGAGCGATGAGCAGTTCTTC	CASSLPRGGSDEQFF
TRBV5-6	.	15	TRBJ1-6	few	TGTGCCAGCAGCTTGGGTGGGGGGCAAAGTTCACCCCTCCACTTT	CASSLGGGQSSPLHF
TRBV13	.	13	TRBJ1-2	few	TGTGCCAGCAACAACAGGAGATTATGGGGCTACACCTTC	CASNNRRLWGYTF
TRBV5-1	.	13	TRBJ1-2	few	TGCGCCAGCAGCTTGGTGCCAATAGATGGCTACACCTTC	CASSLVPIDGYTF
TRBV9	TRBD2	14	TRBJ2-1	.	TGTGCCAGCAGCGTTGGACCGGGGGGCAATGAGCAGTTCTTC	CASSVGPGGNEQFF
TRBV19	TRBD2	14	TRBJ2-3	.	TGTGCCAGTAGTTGGTTTAGCGGGGCAGATACGCAGTATTTT	CASSWFSGADTQYF
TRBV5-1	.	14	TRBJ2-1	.	TGCGCCAGCAGCTTGTATCTGGATTACAATGAGCAGTTCTTC	CASSLYLDYNEQFF
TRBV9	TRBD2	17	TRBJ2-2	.	TGTGCCAGCAGCGTAGGATCTAGCGGGGGGCGCAACGGGGAGCTGTTTTTT	CASSVGSSGGRNGELFF
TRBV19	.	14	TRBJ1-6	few	TGTGCCAGTAGTATACAGGTTTGGAATTCACCCCTCCACTTT	CASSIQVWNSPLHF
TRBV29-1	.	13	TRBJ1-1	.	TGCAGCGTGAGTGGAGGGGTTCGCACTGAAGCTTTCTTT	CSVSGGVRTEAFF
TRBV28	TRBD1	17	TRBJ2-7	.	TGTGCCAGCACCTCCGTGGAGGGGGAGACAGGGGGATACGAGCAGTACTTC	CASTSVEGETGGYEQYF
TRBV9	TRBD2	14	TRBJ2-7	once	TGTGCCAGCAGCGTCACTAGCGCCGACTACGAGCAGTACTTC	CASSVTSADYEQYF
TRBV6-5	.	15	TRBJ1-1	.	TGTGCCAGCAGTTACTCGATGTGGCTGAACACTGAAGCTTTCTTT	CASSYSMWLNTEAFF
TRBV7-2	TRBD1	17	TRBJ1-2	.	TGTGCCAGCAGCTTAGTAGGAATGACAGGGAAGGGCTATGGCTACACCTTC	CASSLVGMTGKGYGYTF
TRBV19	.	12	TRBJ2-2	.	TGTGCCAGTAGTCCCCTCTCTGGGGAGCTGTTTTTT	CASSPLSGELFF
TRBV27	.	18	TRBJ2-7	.	TGTGCCAGCAGTTTATCAGGGGGGGCAGGGCTCGTTTCCTACGAGCAGTACTTC	CASSLSGGAGLVSYEQYF
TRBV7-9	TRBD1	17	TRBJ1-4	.	TGTGCCAGCAGTTATTCTCCTACAGGGGTTGGGGGGGAAAAACTGTTTTTT	CASSYSPTGVGGEKLFF
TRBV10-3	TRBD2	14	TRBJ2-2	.	TGTGCCATCGGGGGGGGAGTGAACACCGGGGAGCTGTTTTTT	CAIGGGVNTGELFF
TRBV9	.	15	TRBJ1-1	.	TGTGCCAGCAGCGTAGATTTTCAGGGGAACACTGAAGCTTTCTTT	CASSVDFQGNTEAFF
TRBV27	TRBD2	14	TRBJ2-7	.	TGTGCCAGCACCTCGGGACTAGCGGGAGGGGAGCAGTACTTC	CASTSGLAGGEQYF
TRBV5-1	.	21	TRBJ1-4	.	TGCGCCAGCAGCTTGGAAGGCCGACGGGCCTTAACCGCGCCAACTAATGAAAAACTGTTTTTT	CASSLEGRRALTAPTNEKLFF
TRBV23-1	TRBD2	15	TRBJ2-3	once	TGCGCCAGCAGATCTAGCGGGGGCCGCACAGATACGCAGTATTTT	CASRSSGGRTDTQYF
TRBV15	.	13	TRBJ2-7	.	TGTGCCACCAGCAGAGCGGGATATAGCGAGCAGTACTTC	CATSRAGYSEQYF
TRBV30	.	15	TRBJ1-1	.	TGTGCCTGGAGCGAGGGCCTTCCCATGAACACTGAAGCTTTCTTT	CAWSEGLPMNTEAFF
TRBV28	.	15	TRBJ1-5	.	TGTGCCAGCAGACAGGGCTCGTATAGCAATCAGCCCCAGCATTTT	CASRQGSYSNQPQHF